A single sample is the source of the 18 T cell receptor beta chains below, sequenced in a study of shared clonotypes between healthy human individuals. TCRdb's copy holds only in-frame clones and misses some; the assay was immunoSEQ multiplex PCR. The sample consists of 2 million to 3 million clones, 80% to 95% of them appearing once. Input material: naive CD4+ T cells from PBMCs. Subset denoted: CD45RA+ positively selected. The receptor source for this set is a man aged 18-30 years in good health. Some clones in this sample may be carry-over from other donors' samples.

The chain joins TRBV7-9 to TRBJ2-2, with a tentative D call TRBD2 (5 bases). Trimming took off 2 bases at V and 5 bases at J, with 15 bases between the two ends. The CDR3 is 16 amino acids. Germline V CDR1 and CDR2: SEHNR, FQNEAQ (reference sequence). As DNA, the CDR3 is TGTGCCAGCAGCTTAAAAAACATCCCGGGAACCGGGGAGCTGTTTTTT. Its protein product is CASSLKNIPGTGELFF. The whole variable domain, filled in from reference TRBV7-9 and TRBJ2-2, reads DTGVSQNPRHKITKRGQNVTFRCDPISEHNRLYWYRQTLGQGPEFLTYFQNEAQLEKSRLLSDRFSAERPKGSFSTLEIQRTEQGDSAMYLCASSLKNIPGTGELFFGEGSRLTVL.

A few counts support this clone. J is TRBJ1-1 and V is TRBV29-1; D gene unclear. V lost 8 bases and J lost 5, with 12 bases in between. The germline gives CDR1 SQVTM, CDR2 ANQGSEA. CDR3 length equals 11 residues. The DNA of the CDR3 is TGCAGCACCCTGTCATTGACTGAAGCTTTCTTT. It codes for CSTLSLTEAFF.

This chain uses TRBV28 with TRBJ2-5; 8 bases align to TRBD2. Germline-derived CDR1 and CDR2 are MDHEN and SYDVKM. V shed 7 bases and J 5 bases; nucleotides not matched to a gene: 12. This CDR3 has 15 residues. The DNA for the CDR3 is TGTGCCAGCACCGGGCCCCGGGAGGGCCGGGAGACCCAGTACTTC. Its protein is CASTGPREGRETQYF.

The V call is TRBV2, the J call TRBJ2-7, with D perhaps TRBD1 or TRBD2 (5 bases each). Germline CDR1 is SNHLY and CDR2 is FYNNEI. V lost 8 bases, J lost 2 bases, and 19 bases lay in between. The CDR3 runs to 15 residues. The DNA of the CDR3 is TGTGCCAGCCGCCCCTCCCGGGGCCTTCCCTACGAGCAGTACTTC. Amino acids: CASRPSRGLPYEQYF.

This clone was picked up a small number of times. V is TRBV28 and J is TRBJ2-4; TRBD1 agrees at 7 bases. Trimming took 8 bases from V and 8 from J; bases not matched to a gene: 12. The CDR3 runs 14 residues. Per the germline V gene, CDR1 is MDHEN and CDR2 is SYDVKM. The CDR3 nucleotides are TGTGCCAGCGGGGAGACAGGGTTATCGCACATTCAGTACTTC. This codes for CASGETGLSHIQYF. The entire variable domain, with the rest obtained from reference TRBV28 and TRBJ2-4, is as follows: DVKVTQSSRYLVKRTGEKVFLECVQDMDHENMFWYRQDPGLGLRLIYFSYDVKMKEKGDIPEGYSVSREKKERFSLILESASTNQTSMYLCASGETGLSHIQYFGAGTRLSVL.

The genes are TRBV5-8 and TRBJ2-7; D unclear. The CDR3 totals 13 residues. V lost 0 bases and J lost 3, with 7 bases in between. The V gene's germline CDR1 is SGHTS and CDR2 YDEGEE. The CDR3 DNA reads TGTGCCAGCAGCTTGGGCAGATACTACGAGCAGTACTTC. This encodes CASSLGRYYEQYF.

The rearrangement uses TRBV27 and TRBJ2-7, with TRBD1 matching over 8 bases. Germline CDR1 reads MNHEY; CDR2 reads SMNVEV (reference sequence). The CDR3 is made up of 17 amino acids. The J segment lost 4 bases and the V segment lost 4 bases, leaving 15 bases of the junction unmatched. CDR3 in amino acids: CASSSKSGQVYPYEQYF. The CDR3 DNA sequence: TGTGCCAGCAGTTCCAAATCGGGACAGGTCTACCCGTACGAGCAGTACTTC.

Notes on this clone: The same CDR3 can be traced to other DNA sequences in this sample. This sequence joins TRBV9 and TRBJ2-3; D unresolved. This CDR3 is 13 amino acids long. Germline V lookup: CDR1 SGDLS, CDR2 YYNGEE. V lost 0 bases, J lost 3 bases, and 5 bases lay in between. The CDR3 loop reads CASSVGGTDTQYF. CDR3 sequence (DNA): TGTGCCAGCAGCGTAGGGGGAACAGATACGCAGTATTTT.

This CDR3 is CASSLDGSRGLDEQYF. Written as DNA, the CDR3 is TGTGCCAGCAGCTTAGACGGATCAAGGGGGCTGGACGAGCAGTACTTC. The chain has TRBV11-1 and TRBJ2-7; 7 nucleotides agree with TRBD1. Germline loops: CDR1 SGHAT, CDR2 FQDESV (reference sequence). V gave up 1 base and J gave up 5 bases; unmatched junction bases: 11. The length of the CDR3 is 16 residues.

The chain couples TRBV9 to TRBJ2-4; 8 nucleotides match TRBD1. This CDR3 region has 13 residues. V lost 4 bases to trimming and J lost 8 bases; unmatched junction nucleotides: 5. Germline-derived CDR1 and CDR2 are SGDLS and YYNGEE. For the CDR3, the DNA is TGTGCCAGCAGCCCGGACAGGGTTGACATTCAGTACTTC. Translated: CASSPDRVDIQYF.

CDR3 protein: CASSQDGKTQETQYF. The CDR3 nucleotides are TGCGCCAGCAGCCAAGACGGGAAAACCCAAGAGACCCAGTACTTC. This chain uses TRBV4-1 with TRBJ2-5; the D gene is possibly TRBD2 (5 bases). Trimming cost V 0 bases and J 1 base, with 9 bases left between them. The CDR3 has 15 amino acids. Germline V gives CDR1 MGHRA, CDR2 YSYEKL.

V usage is TRBV18 and J usage is TRBJ2-1, with D perhaps being TRBD1 or TRBD2 (5 bases each). Trimming took off 3 bases at V and 5 bases at J, with 14 bases between the two ends. The CDR3 length is 15 residues. The germline gives CDR1 KGHSH, CDR2 LQKENI. The CDR3 sequence is CASSPPGRLNNEQFF. DNA of the CDR3: TGTGCCAGCTCACCTCCGGGACGGCTGAACAATGAGCAGTTCTTC.

The V call is TRBV27, the J call TRBJ2-3; D possibly corresponds to TRBD2 (5 bases). Between the trimmed V and J ends, which lost 3 bases and 1 base, there was a span of 11 bases. CDR1 MNHEY and CDR2 SMNVEV come from the germline V gene (reference sequence). CDR3 length: 15 amino acids. CDR3 sequence: CASSLGPAGTDTQYF. The CDR3 DNA follows: TGTGCCAGCAGTTTGGGCCCAGCGGGCACAGATACGCAGTATTTT.

The chain employs TRBV5-1 and TRBJ2-5; D not resolved. V lost 2 bases to trimming and J lost 5 bases, with 7 bases between them. The CDR3 totals 12 residues. The V gene's germline CDR1 is SGHRS and CDR2 YFSETQ. CDR3 residues: CASSFFGETQYF. The CDR3 DNA reads TGCGCCAGCAGCTTTTTTGGCGAGACCCAGTACTTC. Filled out from reference TRBV5-1 and TRBJ2-5, the complete variable domain reads KAGVTQTPRYLIKTRGQQVTLSCSPISGHRSVSWYQQTPGQGLQFLFEYFSETQRNKGNFPGRFSGRQFSNSRSEMNVSTLELGDSALYLCASSFFGETQYFGPGTRLLVL.

The rearrangement joins TRBV11-2 to TRBJ2-7, with D possibly TRBD1 on 7 matching bases. Between the trimmed V and J ends, which lost 1 base and 2 bases, there was a span of 15 bases. The length of the CDR3 is 16 residues. Germline V gives CDR1 SGHAT, CDR2 FQNNGV. The CDR3 region is CASSLVRRGPPYEQYF. In DNA form, the CDR3 reads TGTGCCAGCAGCTTAGTCCGGAGGGGGCCCCCCTACGAGCAGTACTTC.

This chain links TRBV11-2 with TRBJ2-7; 8 bases are a match to TRBD2. Per germline, CDR1 SGHAT and CDR2 FQNNGV. Trimming took 2 bases from V and 5 from J; bases not matched to a gene: 8. There are 15 residues in the CDR3. The CDR3 DNA is TGTGCCAGCAGCTTATCGCCGGGAGGGCTACACGAGCAGTACTTC. Translation gives CASSLSPGGLHEQYF.

The chain combines TRBV5-8 with TRBJ2-7, with unresolved D. The CDR3 extends over 15 amino acids. Germline V gives CDR1 SGHTS, CDR2 YDEGEE. Trimming took 1 base from V and 2 from J, leaving 13 bases between them. The CDR3 sequence: CASSLSARGTYEQYF. The DNA for the CDR3 is TGTGCCAGCAGCTTGTCAGCCCGCGGAACCTACGAGCAGTACTTC.

V and J are TRBV5-1 and TRBJ2-7, with D maybe TRBD2 (6 bases). Germline CDR1 SGHRS, CDR2 YFSETQ. The CDR3 contains 16 residues. Trimming took 4 bases from V and 0 from J, leaving 17 bases between them. The CDR3 protein is CASSAGTFQSSYEQYF. Written as DNA, the CDR3 is TGCGCCAGCAGCGCTGGGACTTTCCAGAGCTCCTACGAGCAGTACTTC.